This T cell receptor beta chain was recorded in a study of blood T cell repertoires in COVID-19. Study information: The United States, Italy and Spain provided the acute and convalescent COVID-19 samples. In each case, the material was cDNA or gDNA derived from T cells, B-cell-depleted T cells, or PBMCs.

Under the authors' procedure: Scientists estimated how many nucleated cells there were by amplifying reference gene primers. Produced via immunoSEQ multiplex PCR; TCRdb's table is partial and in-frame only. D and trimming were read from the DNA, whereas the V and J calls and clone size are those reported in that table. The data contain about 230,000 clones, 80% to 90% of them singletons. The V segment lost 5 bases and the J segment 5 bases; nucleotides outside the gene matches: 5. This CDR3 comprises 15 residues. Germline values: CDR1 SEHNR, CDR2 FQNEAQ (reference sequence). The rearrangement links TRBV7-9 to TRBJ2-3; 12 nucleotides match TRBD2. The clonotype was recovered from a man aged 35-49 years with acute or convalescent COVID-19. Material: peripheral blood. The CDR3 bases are TGTGCCAGCAGCCCACTAGCGGGGGGAAGAGATACGCAGTATTTT. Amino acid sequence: CASSPLAGGRDTQYF.